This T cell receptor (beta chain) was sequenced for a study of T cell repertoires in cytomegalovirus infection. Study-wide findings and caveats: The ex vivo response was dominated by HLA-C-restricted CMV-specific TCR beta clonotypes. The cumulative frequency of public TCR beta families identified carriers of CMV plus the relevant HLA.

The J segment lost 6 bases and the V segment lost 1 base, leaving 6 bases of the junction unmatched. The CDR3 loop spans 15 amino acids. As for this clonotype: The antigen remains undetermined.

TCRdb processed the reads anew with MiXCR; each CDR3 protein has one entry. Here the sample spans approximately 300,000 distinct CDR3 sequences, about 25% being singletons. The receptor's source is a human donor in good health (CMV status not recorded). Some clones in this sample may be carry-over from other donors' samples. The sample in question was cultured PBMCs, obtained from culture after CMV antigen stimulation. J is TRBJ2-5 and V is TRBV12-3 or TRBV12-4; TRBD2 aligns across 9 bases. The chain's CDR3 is CASSLVAGVVQTQYF. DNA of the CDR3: TGTGCCAGCAGTTTAGTAGCGGGAGTAGTTCAGACCCAGTACTTC.